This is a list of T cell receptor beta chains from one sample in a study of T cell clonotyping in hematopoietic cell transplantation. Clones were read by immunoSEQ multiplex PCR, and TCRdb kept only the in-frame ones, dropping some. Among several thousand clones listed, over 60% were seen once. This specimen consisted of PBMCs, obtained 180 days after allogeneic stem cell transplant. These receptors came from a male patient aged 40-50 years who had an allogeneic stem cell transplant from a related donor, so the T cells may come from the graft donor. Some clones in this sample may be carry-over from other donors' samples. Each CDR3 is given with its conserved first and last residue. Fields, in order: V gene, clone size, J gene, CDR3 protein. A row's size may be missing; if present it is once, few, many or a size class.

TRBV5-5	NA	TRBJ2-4	CASSSPLAKNIQYF
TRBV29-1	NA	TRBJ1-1	CSVHNWEVPEAFF
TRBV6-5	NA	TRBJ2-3	CASSYFGGSTDTQYF
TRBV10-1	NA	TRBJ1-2	CASSYVKRATVGYTF
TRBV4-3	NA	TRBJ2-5	CASSQDWGQQETQYF
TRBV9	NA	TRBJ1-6	CASSGDRGSPNSPLHF
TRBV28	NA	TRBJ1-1	CASRRRFEAFF
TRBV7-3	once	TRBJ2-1	CASSLIPSLSSYNEQFF
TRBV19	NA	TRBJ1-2	CASSWPYNYGYTF
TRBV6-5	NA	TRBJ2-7	CASSQVAGGHYEQYF
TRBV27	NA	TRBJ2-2	CASSLVPGRGTGELFF
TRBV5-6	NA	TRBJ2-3	CASSLGAGVADTQYF
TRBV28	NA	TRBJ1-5	CASSFPFGQSNQPQHF
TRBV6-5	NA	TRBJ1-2	CASSDRDWGYTF
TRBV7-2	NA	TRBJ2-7	CASSYTGTSGPSSYEQYF
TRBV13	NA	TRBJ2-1	CASSPPGTDSYNEQFF
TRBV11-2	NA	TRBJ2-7	CASSLEAGSYEQYF